A single sample gave rise to the 30 T cell receptor beta chains below, sequenced in a study of blood T cell repertoires in COVID-19. Sequencing was performed with immunoSEQ multiplex PCR; in TCRdb, only in-frame clones are kept and a portion is missing. The sample carries some 23,000 clones, around 75% recorded once. Sample: peripheral blood. The source is a woman older than 75 with acute or convalescent COVID-19.

V is TRBV19 and J is TRBJ2-1, with 10 nucleotides matching TRBD2. V dropped 3 bases and J dropped 0; count of bases not matched to a gene: 8. Germline CDR1 LNHDA, CDR2 SQIVND (reference sequence). CDR3 length equals 18 residues. The CDR3 region has the DNA TGTGCCAGTAGTATGGCTAGCGGGGGCCGGAGCTCCTACAATGAGCAGTTCTTC. It codes for CASSMASGGRSSYNEQFF. The full variable domain, in which reference TRBV19 and TRBJ2-1 provide the parts outside the CDR3, is DGGITQSPKYLFRKEGQNVTLSCEQNLNHDAMYWYRQDPGQGLRLIYYSQIVNDFQKGDIAEGYSVSREKKESFPLTVTSAQKNPTAFYLCASSMASGGRSSYNEQFFGPGTRLTVL.

J is TRBJ2-6 and V is TRBV5-5; 10 nucleotides match TRBD1. The CDR3 length is 20 residues. Germline V gives CDR1 SGHKS, CDR2 YYEKEE (reference sequence). With V trimmed by 0 bases and J by 0 bases, 9 bases remained unmatched. DNA for the CDR3: TGTGCCAGCAGCTTGGTCCCTCGGGGACAGGGGAGCTCTGGGGCCAACGTCCTGACTTTC. Encoded protein: CASSLVPRGQGSSGANVLTF. The full variable domain, its missing parts supplied by reference TRBV5-5 and TRBJ2-6, is DAGVTQSPTHLIKTRGQQVTLRCSPISGHKSVSWYQQVLGQGPQFIFQYYEKEERGRGNFPDRFSARQFPNYSSELNVNALLLGDSALYLCASSLVPRGQGSSGANVLTFGAGSRLTVL.

V gene TRBV20-1 combines with J gene TRBJ1-1, with a weak D call TRBD1 (6 bases). CDR1 DFQATT and CDR2 SNEGSKA come from the germline V gene (reference sequence). V was shortened by 3 bases and J by 5 bases, with 10 bases between the two germline ends. The CDR3 is made up of 12 amino acids. CDR3 nucleotides: TGCAGTGCTAGTGACAGGAAGACTGAAGCTTTCTTT. As protein: CSASDRKTEAFF.

V usage is TRBV27 and J usage is TRBJ1-2; tentatively, D is TRBD1 (6 bases). The ends were cut back, 6 bases at V and 4 bases at J, with 18 bases in the middle. Per germline, CDR1 MNHEY and CDR2 SMNVEV (reference sequence). The CDR3 covers 15 residues. CDR3 nucleotides: TGTGCCAGCAGCTGGACAGAACCTAGTAGCTATGGCTACACCTTC. Its protein is CASSWTEPSSYGYTF.

The chain's CDR3 is CATSREGTGGNEQFF. DNA for the CDR3: TGTGCCACCAGCAGAGAGGGGACAGGGGGCAATGAGCAGTTCTTC. V and J are TRBV15 and TRBJ2-1, with TRBD1 identical over 11 bases. Germline values: CDR1 LNHNV, CDR2 YYDKDF (reference sequence). The junction had 1 base not matched to a gene; V was cut back by 0 bases and J by 6 bases. The CDR3 has 15 amino acids.

The CDR3 region is CASSWDFQTGELFF. CDR3 nucleotide sequence: TGTGCCAGCAGTTGGGACTTTCAAACCGGGGAGCTGTTTTTT. The V and J genes are TRBV2 and TRBJ2-2; D might be TRBD2 (6 bases). The V end was cut by 5 bases, the J end by 5 bases, with 12 bases between. CDR3 length: 14 residues. Germline CDR1 SNHLY, CDR2 FYNNEI. Based on the CDR3 plus reference TRBV2 and TRBJ2-2, the full variable domain is EPEVTQTPSHQVTQMGQEVILRCVPISNHLYFYWYRQILGQKVEFLVSFYNNEISEKSEIFDDQFSVERPDGSNFTLKIRSTKLEDSAMYFCASSWDFQTGELFFGEGSRLTVL.

CDR3 sequence (DNA): TGCGCCAGCAGCTTGGAAGGCAGGGCTTATGATGGCTACACCTTC. It codes for CASSLEGRAYDGYTF. The rearrangement links TRBV5-1 to TRBJ1-2; perhaps TRBD1 as D (5 bases). This CDR3 has 15 residues. The germline CDR1 and CDR2 sequences are SGHRS and YFSETQ. V dropped 0 bases and J dropped 6 bases, with 15 bases sitting between them.

J is TRBJ2-7 and V is TRBV7-3, with TRBD2 identical over 10 bases. The CDR3 is 15 amino acids. After removal of 0 bases from V and 2 bases from J, the junction contained 1 base not matched to a gene. CDR1 is SGHTA, CDR2 FQGTGA, per germline. Here the CDR3 reads CASSLTSGGTYEQYF. CDR3 nucleotides: TGTGCCAGCAGCTTAACTAGCGGGGGGACCTACGAGCAGTACTTC.

V and J are TRBV2 and TRBJ1-6; 9 nucleotides line up with TRBD1. The CDR3 is 17 amino acids. The V segment lost 3 bases and the J segment 7 bases; nucleotides outside the gene matches: 10. Per the germline V gene, CDR1 is SNHLY and CDR2 is FYNNEI. The CDR3 region has the DNA TGTGCCAGCAGTGACCCAGAGTTACAGGGGGCGAATTCACCCCTCCACTTT. It is translated as CASSDPELQGANSPLHF.

V and J are TRBV7-8 and TRBJ2-7, with D unclear. The CDR3 totals 14 residues. Trimming cost V 6 bases and J 0 bases, with 12 bases left between them. From germline, CDR1 is SGHVS and CDR2 FQNEAQ. CDR3 bases: TGTGCCAGCAGTCGTAGTGTCTCCTCCTACGAGCAGTACTTC. This translates into CASSRSVSSYEQYF.

This clone has just a few counts. This chain connects TRBV18 to TRBJ2-5, with D unclear. Trimming stripped 3 bases from V and 0 bases from J, with 14 bases between. CDR3 length: 16 residues. CDR1 is KGHSH, CDR2 LQKENI, per germline. The CDR3 loop reads CASSPQSLTYQETQYF. The CDR3 region has the DNA TGTGCCAGCTCACCTCAGTCCCTCACCTACCAAGAGACCCAGTACTTC.

This chain links TRBV7-9 with TRBJ2-7; weak D call: TRBD2 (6 bases). V was shortened by 5 bases and J by 6 bases, with 23 bases between the two germline ends. Germline CDR1 is SEHNR and CDR2 is FQNEAQ (reference sequence). This CDR3 has 16 amino acids. The DNA of the CDR3 is TGTGCCAGCAGCCAAATCTTCCGGGACGGGAGAATCGAGCAGTACTTC. Residues: CASSQIFRDGRIEQYF.

V is TRBV25-1 and J is TRBJ1-5; D not certain. The V end was cut by 4 bases, the J end by 9 bases, with 7 bases between. Germline CDR1 MGHDK, CDR2 SYGVNS. This CDR3 region has 11 residues. The CDR3 loop is CASSGYGPQHF. CDR3 bases: TGTGCCAGCAGTGGCTATGGGCCCCAGCATTTT.

The V gene is TRBV10-3, the J gene TRBJ2-7, with a possible D match to TRBD1 (6 bases). V dropped 8 bases and J dropped 0 bases, with 17 bases sitting between them. Germline V CDR1 and CDR2: ENHRY, SYGVKD. The CDR3 consists of 15 residues. The CDR3 DNA follows: TGTGCCATCGCACGGACAGACTTCCTCTCCTACGAGCAGTACTTC. Translated, it gives CAIARTDFLSYEQYF.

The chain uses TRBV30 and TRBJ2-1, with D uncertain. Per the germline V gene, CDR1 is GTSNPN and CDR2 is SVGIG (reference sequence). The CDR3 length is 13 residues. Trimming stripped 2 bases from V and 7 bases from J, with 12 bases between. The chain's CDR3 is CAWSPEVLNEQFF. In DNA, the CDR3 is TGTGCCTGGAGTCCCGAGGTCCTGAATGAGCAGTTCTTC. Drawing the rest from reference TRBV30 and TRBJ2-1, the complete variable domain is SQTIHQWPATLVQPVGSPLSLECTVEGTSNPNLYWYRQAAGRGLQLLFYSVGIGQISSEVPQNLSASRPQDRQFILSSKKLLLSDSGFYLCAWSPEVLNEQFFGPGTRLTVL.

The CDR3 here is CASSFTGQGTDTQYF. Here the CDR3 DNA reads TGTGCCAGCAGCTTCACCGGACAGGGGACAGATACGCAGTATTTT. V and J are TRBV11-2 and TRBJ2-3, with 9 bases matching TRBD1. J lost 3 bases, V lost 3 bases, and 4 bases had no gene match. The CDR3 has 15 residues. The germline V gene has CDR1 SGHAT and CDR2 FQNNGV.

This clone has only a few counts. This chain joins TRBV28 and TRBJ2-5; 14 nucleotides line up with TRBD2. Germline trimming cut 6 bases from V and 6 bases from J; bases unmatched to any gene: 12. The V gene's germline CDR1 is MDHEN and CDR2 SYDVKM. The length of the CDR3 is 17 residues. CDR3 loop: CASSRGRLAGGVKTQYF. Written as DNA, the CDR3 is TGTGCCAGCAGCCGCGGCCGACTAGCGGGGGGGGTAAAGACCCAGTACTTC.

The chain carries TRBV6-2 or TRBV6-3 and TRBJ2-7; no firm D call. Germline assignment: CDR1 MNHEY and CDR2 SVGEGT. V shed 2 bases and J shed 2 bases, with 10 bases lying between them. This CDR3 region has 14 residues. CDR3 amino acids: CASSYPSSTYEQYF. CDR3 DNA: TGTGCCAGCAGTTACCCCAGTTCCACCTACGAGCAGTACTTC.

The V and J genes are TRBV11-3 and TRBJ2-1, with 14 bases matching TRBD2. In germline, CDR1 is SGHNT, CDR2 YENEEA. V was pared by 5 bases and J by 1 base, with 4 bases of the junction left unmatched. This CDR3 contains 17 residues. The CDR3 DNA follows: TGTGCCAGCAGCGCGGGACTAGCGGGAGTGTCCTACAATGAGCAGTTCTTC. Protein: CASSAGLAGVSYNEQFF. The full variable domain, with the rest looked up from reference TRBV11-3 and TRBJ2-1, is EAGVVQSPRYKIIEKKQPVAFWCNPISGHNTLYWYLQNLGQGPELLIRYENEEAVDDSQLPKDRFSAERLKGVDSTLKIQPAELGDSAVYLCASSAGLAGVSYNEQFFGPGTRLTVL.

This chain uses TRBV18 with TRBJ1-2; D not certain. The ends were cut back, 2 bases at V and 2 bases at J, with 6 bases in the middle. This CDR3 is built from 13 residues. CDR1 is KGHSH and CDR2 is LQKENI in the germline V gene. Written as DNA, the CDR3 is TGTGCCAGCTCACCAGGGCTGAACTATGGCTACACCTTC. It encodes CASSPGLNYGYTF.

The rearrangement uses TRBV7-9 and TRBJ1-4; D might be TRBD1 (6 bases). Trimming removed 6 bases from V and 3 bases from J, with 11 bases in between. The CDR3 runs 14 residues. CDR1 is SEHNR, CDR2 FQNEAQ, per germline (reference sequence). CDR3 DNA sequence: TGTGCCAGCAGATCAGGGGTGGCTAATGAAAAACTGTTTTTT. It yields the protein CASRSGVANEKLFF. Variable domain in full (rest from reference TRBV7-9 and TRBJ1-4): DTGVSQNPRHKITKRGQNVTFRCDPISEHNRLYWYRQTLGQGPEFLTYFQNEAQLEKSRLLSDRFSAERPKGSFSTLEIQRTEQGDSAMYLCASRSGVANEKLFFGSGTQLSVL.

The CDR3 loop reads CASEERDRGTQLFF. DNA of the CDR3: TGTGCCAGCGAGGAGAGAGACAGGGGAACACAACTGTTTTTT. The chain has TRBV2 and TRBJ1-4; 8 bases fit TRBD1. This CDR3 contains 14 residues. Trimming removed 8 bases from V and 12 bases from J; junction bases left unmatched: 14. The germline CDR1 and CDR2 sequences are SNHLY and FYNNEI.

The rearrangement joins TRBV4-2 to TRBJ2-1, with TRBD2 identical over 10 bases. V shed 4 bases and J 13 bases; nucleotides not matched to a gene: 16. The CDR3 extends over 16 amino acids. Germline loops: CDR1 LGHNA, CDR2 YNFKEQ. The CDR3 sequence is CASSLRTSGDLGSQFF. CDR3 nucleotides: TGTGCCAGCAGCCTGCGCACTAGCGGGGACCTGGGTTCCCAGTTCTTC.

This chain uses TRBV7-6 with TRBJ1-2; 8 bases are a match to TRBD1. Germline CDR1 and CDR2: SGHVS and FNYEAQ. This CDR3 comprises 15 residues. The ends lost 5 bases at V and 2 bases at J; junction bases unmatched: 7. Here the CDR3 DNA reads TGTGCCAGCAGCATAGACAGGGGCGGGAACTATGGCTACACCTTC. Its protein product is CASSIDRGGNYGYTF.

V is TRBV6-1 and J is TRBJ1-5; D is perhaps TRBD1 (5 bases). The CDR3 has 16 residues. Germline CDR1 MNHNS, CDR2 SASEGT. Trimming took 2 bases from V and 0 from J, leaving 11 bases between them. The CDR3 DNA reads TGTGCCAGCAGTGAAATATCCAGGGTTAGCAATCAGCCCCAGCATTTT. As protein: CASSEISRVSNQPQHF.

V and J are TRBV6-2 or TRBV6-3 and TRBJ1-2, with no clear D. This CDR3 spans 13 amino acids. Trimming removed 5 bases from V and 4 bases from J, with 11 bases in between. Germline V gene sequence: CDR1 MNHEY, CDR2 SVGEGT. CDR3 residues: CASSGQAPYGYTF. DNA of the CDR3: TGTGCCAGCAGTGGGCAGGCTCCCTATGGCTACACCTTC.

The chain joins TRBV3-1 (or the pseudogene TRBV3-2) to TRBJ2-2, with TRBD1 matching 7 bases. This CDR3 has 13 residues. V trimming: 5 bases; J trimming: 6 bases; junction bases outside the gene matches: 3. Per germline, CDR1 LGHDT and CDR2 YNNKEL (reference sequence). The CDR3 sequence: CASSWTGSGELFF. Here the CDR3 DNA reads TGTGCCAGCAGCTGGACAGGATCCGGGGAGCTGTTTTTT.

The rearrangement uses TRBV19 and TRBJ1-5, with 10 bases identical to TRBD1. The CDR3 is made up of 16 amino acids. Looked up from germline, CDR1 is LNHDA and CDR2 is SQIVND (reference sequence). The V gene end was trimmed by 6 bases and the J gene end by 0 bases; junction bases not matched to a gene: 5. The CDR3 DNA follows: TGTGCCAGTAGCAATGACAGGGGGCTTAGCAATCAGCCCCAGCATTTT. Amino acid sequence: CASSNDRGLSNQPQHF.

This clone was detected only a few times. J is TRBJ1-3 and V is TRBV11-2; TRBD1 is a possible D gene (5 bases). The CDR3 extends over 14 amino acids. Germline V lookup: CDR1 SGHAT, CDR2 FQNNGV. Between the trimmed V and J ends, which lost 1 base and 2 bases, there was a span of 6 bases. The CDR3 spells CASSLVRAGNTIYF. CDR3 nucleotide sequence: TGTGCCAGCAGCTTAGTCAGGGCTGGAAACACCATATATTTT. The variable domain in full, with the rest retrieved from reference TRBV11-2 and TRBJ1-3, is EAGVAQSPRYKIIEKRQSVAFWCNPISGHATLYWYQQILGQGPKLLIQFQNNGVVDDSQLPKDRFSAERLKGVDSTLKIQPAKLEDSAVYLCASSLVRAGNTIYFGEGSWLTVV.

The chain links TRBV6-2 or TRBV6-3 to TRBJ1-5, with 11 nucleotides matching TRBD1. V lost 4 bases to trimming and J lost 1 base; unmatched junction nucleotides: 6. This CDR3 comprises 17 residues. The germline gives CDR1 MNHEY, CDR2 SVGEGT. Here the CDR3 reads CASSFDRDRGSNQPQHF. In DNA form, the CDR3 reads TGTGCCAGCAGTTTCGACCGGGACAGGGGGAGCAATCAGCCCCAGCATTTT.